This T cell receptor (beta chain) was documented in a study of OX40 agonist ivuxolimab in advanced cancers. Blood sampling took place at baseline, cycle 4 day 1, and cycle 7 day 1. On this clone: As yet, its antigen is unknown.

Study results and caveats: On average, a greater number of expanded clones characterised CD8+ T cells relative to CD4+.

V dropped 4 bases and J dropped 4; count of bases not matched to a gene: 9. The CDR3 has 16 residues. The germline gives CDR1 LGHNA, CDR2 YNFKEQ. The table came from immunoSEQ multiplex PCR; TCRdb's copy has only in-frame clones and leaves some out. The sample has roughly 12,000 clones, 80% to 95% seen once; the top ten hold 73%. The chain combines TRBV4-2 with TRBJ1-4, with 7 bases lining up with TRBD1. The source material was CD4+ or CD8+ T cells sorted from blood, sampled in a trial of the OX40 agonist ivuxolimab. The clonotype comes from an adult with an advanced solid tumor such as melanoma, head and neck, liver or kidney cancer. The CDR3 region is CASSRRQGGGNEKLFF. The CDR3 nucleotides read TGTGCCAGCAGCCGACGACAGGGAGGGGGTAATGAAAAACTGTTTTTT.